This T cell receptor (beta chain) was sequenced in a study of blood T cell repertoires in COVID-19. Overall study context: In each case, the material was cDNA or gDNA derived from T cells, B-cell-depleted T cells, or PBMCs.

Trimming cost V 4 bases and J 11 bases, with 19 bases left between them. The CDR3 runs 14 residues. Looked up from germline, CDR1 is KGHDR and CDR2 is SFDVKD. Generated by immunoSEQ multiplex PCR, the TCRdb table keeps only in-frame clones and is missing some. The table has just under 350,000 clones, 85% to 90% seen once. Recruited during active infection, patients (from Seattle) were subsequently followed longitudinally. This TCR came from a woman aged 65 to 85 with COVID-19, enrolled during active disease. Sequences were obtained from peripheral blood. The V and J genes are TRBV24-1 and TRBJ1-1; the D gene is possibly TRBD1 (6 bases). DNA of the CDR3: TGTGCCACCAGTGACCCGACCCGGACAGAACGCGCTTTCTTT. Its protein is CATSDPTRTERAFF.